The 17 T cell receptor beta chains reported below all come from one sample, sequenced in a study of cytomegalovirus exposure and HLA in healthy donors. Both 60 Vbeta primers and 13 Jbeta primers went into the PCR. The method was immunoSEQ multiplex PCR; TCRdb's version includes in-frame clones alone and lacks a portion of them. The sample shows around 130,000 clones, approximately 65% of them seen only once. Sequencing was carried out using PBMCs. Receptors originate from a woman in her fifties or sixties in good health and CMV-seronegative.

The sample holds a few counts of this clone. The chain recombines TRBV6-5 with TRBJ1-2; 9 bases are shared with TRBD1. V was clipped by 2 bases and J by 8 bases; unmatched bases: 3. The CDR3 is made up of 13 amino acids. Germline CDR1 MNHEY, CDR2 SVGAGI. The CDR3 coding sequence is TGTGCCAGCAGTTACGGGACAGGGAAAGGCTACACCTTC. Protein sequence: CASSYGTGKGYTF.

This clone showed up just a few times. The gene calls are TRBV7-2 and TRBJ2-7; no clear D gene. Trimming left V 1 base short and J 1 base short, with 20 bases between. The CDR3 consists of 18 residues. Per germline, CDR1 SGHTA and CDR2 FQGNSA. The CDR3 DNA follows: TGTGCCAGCAGCTTAGAGGCCCCGAGCGCTTCTCGATCCTACGAGCAGTACTTC. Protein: CASSLEAPSASRSYEQYF. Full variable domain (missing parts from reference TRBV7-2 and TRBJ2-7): GAGVSQSPSNKVTEKGKDVELRCDPISGHTALYWYRQSLGQGLEFLIYFQGNSAPDKSGLPSDRFSAERTGGSVSTLTIQRTQQEDSAVYLCASSLEAPSASRSYEQYFGPGTRLTVT.

The CDR3 DNA follows: TGTGCCAGCAGCTTGGGGACAGGGCCCTATGAAAAACTGTTTTTT. Protein sequence: CASSLGTGPYEKLFF. The rearrangement links TRBV5-8 to TRBJ1-4, with 8 bases identical to TRBD1. The CDR3 is 15 amino acids. Germline lookup yields CDR1 SGHTS and CDR2 YDEGEE. Trimming at V came to 0 bases and at J to 6 bases, leaving 4 bases not matched to a gene.

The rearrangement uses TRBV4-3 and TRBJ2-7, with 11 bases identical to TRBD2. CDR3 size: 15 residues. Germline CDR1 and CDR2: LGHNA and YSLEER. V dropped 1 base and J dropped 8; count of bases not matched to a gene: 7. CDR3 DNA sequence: TGCGCCAGCAGCCAAGGTGGGCTAGCGGGGGGTAAGCAGTACTTC. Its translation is CASSQGGLAGGKQYF.

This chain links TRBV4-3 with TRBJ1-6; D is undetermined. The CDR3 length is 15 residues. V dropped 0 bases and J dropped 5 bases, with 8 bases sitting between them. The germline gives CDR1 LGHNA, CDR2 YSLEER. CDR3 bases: TGCGCCAGCAGCCAAGATCTCCTAAATAATTCACCCCTCCACTTT. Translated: CASSQDLLNNSPLHF.

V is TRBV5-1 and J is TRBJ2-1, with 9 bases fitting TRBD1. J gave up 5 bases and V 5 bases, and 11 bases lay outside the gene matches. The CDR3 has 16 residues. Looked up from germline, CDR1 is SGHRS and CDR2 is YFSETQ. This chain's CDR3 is CASSSEPGQGNNEQFF. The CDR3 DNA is TGCGCCAGCAGTTCAGAACCGGGACAGGGTAACAATGAGCAGTTCTTC.

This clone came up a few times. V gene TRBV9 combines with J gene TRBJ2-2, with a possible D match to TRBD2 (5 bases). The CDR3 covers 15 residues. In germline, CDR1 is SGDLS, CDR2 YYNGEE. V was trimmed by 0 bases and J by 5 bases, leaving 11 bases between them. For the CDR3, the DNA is TGTGCCAGCAGCGTAGAGGCTAGCAATACCGGGGAGCTGTTTTTT. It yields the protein CASSVEASNTGELFF.

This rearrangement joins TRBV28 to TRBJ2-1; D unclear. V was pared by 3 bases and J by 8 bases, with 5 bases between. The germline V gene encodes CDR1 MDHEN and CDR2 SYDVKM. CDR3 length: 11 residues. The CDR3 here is CASSLGYEQFF. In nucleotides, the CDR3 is TGTGCCAGCAGTTTGGGCTATGAGCAGTTCTTC.

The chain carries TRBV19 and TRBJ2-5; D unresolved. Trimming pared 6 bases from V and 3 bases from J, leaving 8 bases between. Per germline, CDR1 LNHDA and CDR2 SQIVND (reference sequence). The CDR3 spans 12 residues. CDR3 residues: CASSRGEETQYF. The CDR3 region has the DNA TGTGCCAGTAGCCGCGGTGAAGAGACCCAGTACTTC.

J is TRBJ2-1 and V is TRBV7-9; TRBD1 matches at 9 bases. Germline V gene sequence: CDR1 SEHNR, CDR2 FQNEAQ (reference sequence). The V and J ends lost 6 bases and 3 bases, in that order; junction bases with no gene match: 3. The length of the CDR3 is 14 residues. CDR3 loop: CASRGQGIYNEQFF. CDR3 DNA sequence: TGTGCCAGCAGAGGACAGGGGATCTACAATGAGCAGTTCTTC.

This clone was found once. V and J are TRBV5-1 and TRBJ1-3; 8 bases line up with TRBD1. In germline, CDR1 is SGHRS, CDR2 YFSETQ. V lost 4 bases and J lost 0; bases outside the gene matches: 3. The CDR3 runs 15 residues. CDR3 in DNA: TGCGCCAGCAGCACAGGACAGGGCTCTGGAAACACCATATATTTT. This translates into CASSTGQGSGNTIYF.

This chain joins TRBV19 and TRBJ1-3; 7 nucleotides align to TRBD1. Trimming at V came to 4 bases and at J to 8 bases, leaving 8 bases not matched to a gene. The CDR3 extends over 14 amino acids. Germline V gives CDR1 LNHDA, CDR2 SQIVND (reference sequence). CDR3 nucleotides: TGTGCCAGTAGTACGGGACAGAGCTGGCACACCATATATTTT. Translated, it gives CASSTGQSWHTIYF.

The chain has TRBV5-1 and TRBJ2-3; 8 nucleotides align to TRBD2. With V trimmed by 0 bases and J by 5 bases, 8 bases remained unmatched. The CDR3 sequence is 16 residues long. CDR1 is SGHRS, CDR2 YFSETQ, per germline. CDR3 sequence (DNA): TGCGCCAGCAGCTTGGCCGGGGCGGGGGGAGGAGATACGCAGTATTTT. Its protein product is CASSLAGAGGGDTQYF.

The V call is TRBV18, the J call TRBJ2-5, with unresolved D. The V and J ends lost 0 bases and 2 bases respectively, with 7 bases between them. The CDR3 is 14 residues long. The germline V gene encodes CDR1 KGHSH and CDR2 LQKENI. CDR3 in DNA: TGTGCCAGCTCACCACCAGCACAGCAAGAGACCCAGTACTTC. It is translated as CASSPPAQQETQYF.

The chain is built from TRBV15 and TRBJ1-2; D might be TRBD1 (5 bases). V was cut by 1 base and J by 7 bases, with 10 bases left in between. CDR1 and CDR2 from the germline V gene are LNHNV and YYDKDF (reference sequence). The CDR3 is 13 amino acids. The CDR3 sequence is CATSRGRATGYTF. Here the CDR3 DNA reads TGTGCCACCAGCAGAGGCAGGGCCACTGGCTACACCTTC.

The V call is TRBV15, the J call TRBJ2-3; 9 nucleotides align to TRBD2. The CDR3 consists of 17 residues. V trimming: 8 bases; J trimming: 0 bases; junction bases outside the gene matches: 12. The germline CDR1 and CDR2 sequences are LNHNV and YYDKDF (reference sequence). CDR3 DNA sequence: TGTGCCACCCAAGGCGGGAGGGTCTCGCCTAGCACAGATACGCAGTATTTT. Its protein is CATQGGRVSPSTDTQYF. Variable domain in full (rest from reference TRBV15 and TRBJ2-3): DAMVIQNPRYQVTQFGKPVTLSCSQTLNHNVMYWYQQKSSQAPKLLFHYYDKDFNNEADTPDNFQSRRPNTSFCFLDIRSPGLGDTAMYLCATQGGRVSPSTDTQYFGPGTRLTVL.

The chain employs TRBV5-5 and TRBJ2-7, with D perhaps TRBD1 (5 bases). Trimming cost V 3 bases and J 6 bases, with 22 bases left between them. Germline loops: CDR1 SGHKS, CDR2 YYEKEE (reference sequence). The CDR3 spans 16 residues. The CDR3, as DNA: TGTGCCAGCAGCTCCAAATTAGCAGGGCCTAACGGCGAGCAGTACTTC. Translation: CASSSKLAGPNGEQYF.